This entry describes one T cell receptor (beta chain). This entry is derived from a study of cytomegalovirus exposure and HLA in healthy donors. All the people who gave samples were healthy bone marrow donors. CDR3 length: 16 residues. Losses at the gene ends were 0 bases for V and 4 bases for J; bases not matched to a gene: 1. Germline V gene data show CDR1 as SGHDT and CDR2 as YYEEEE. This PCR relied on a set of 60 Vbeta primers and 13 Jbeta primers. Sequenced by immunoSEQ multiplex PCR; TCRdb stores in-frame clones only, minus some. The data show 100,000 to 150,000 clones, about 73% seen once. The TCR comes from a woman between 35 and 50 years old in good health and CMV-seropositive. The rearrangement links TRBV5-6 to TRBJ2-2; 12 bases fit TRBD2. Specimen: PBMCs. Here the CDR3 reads CASSLGGLAGTGELFF. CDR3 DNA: TGTGCCAGCAGCTTGGGGGGACTAGCGGGCACCGGGGAGCTGTTTTTT.